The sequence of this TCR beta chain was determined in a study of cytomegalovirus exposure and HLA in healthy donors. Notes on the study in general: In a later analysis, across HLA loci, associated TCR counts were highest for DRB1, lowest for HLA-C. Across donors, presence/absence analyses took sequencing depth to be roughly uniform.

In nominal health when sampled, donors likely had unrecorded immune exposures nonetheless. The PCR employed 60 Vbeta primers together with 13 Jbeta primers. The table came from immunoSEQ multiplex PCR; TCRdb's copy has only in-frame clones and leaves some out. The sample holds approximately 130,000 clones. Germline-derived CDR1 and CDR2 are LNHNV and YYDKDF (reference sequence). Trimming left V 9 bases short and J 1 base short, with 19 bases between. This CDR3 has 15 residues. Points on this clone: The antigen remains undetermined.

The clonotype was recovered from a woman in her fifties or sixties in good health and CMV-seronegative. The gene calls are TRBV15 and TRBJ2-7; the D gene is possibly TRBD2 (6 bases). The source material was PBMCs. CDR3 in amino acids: CATGQRGSVSYEQYF. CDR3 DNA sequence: TGTGCCACGGGCCAACGGGGGAGTGTGTCCTACGAGCAGTACTTC.